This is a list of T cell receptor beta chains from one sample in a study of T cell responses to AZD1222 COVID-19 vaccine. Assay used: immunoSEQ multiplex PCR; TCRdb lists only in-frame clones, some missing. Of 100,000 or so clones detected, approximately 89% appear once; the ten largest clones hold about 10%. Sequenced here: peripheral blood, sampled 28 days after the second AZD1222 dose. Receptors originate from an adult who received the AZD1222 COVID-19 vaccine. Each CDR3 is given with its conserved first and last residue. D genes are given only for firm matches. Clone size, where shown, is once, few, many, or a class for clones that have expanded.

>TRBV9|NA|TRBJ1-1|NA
CASRAGGDTEAFF
TGTGCCAGCAGGGCCGGGGGTGATACTGAAGCTTTCTTT
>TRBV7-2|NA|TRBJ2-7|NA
CASSLARLVGEQYF
TGTGCCAGCAGCTTAGCTAGGCTGGTAGGCGAGCAGTACTTC
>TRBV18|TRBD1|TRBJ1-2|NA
CASSPLTTGGGYGYTF
TGTGCCAGCTCACCACTAACGACAGGGGGAGGATATGGCTACACCTTC
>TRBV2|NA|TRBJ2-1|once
CASSVNEQFF
TGTGCCAGCAGTGTCAATGAGCAGTTCTTC
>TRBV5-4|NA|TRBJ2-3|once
CAISDATDTQYF
TGTGCCATATCGGACGCCACAGATACGCAGTATTTT
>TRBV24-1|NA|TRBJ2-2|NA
CATSEVGTGELFF
TGTGCCACCAGTGAAGTGGGTACCGGGGAGCTGTTTTTT
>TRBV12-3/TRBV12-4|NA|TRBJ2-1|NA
CASRVLDKNEQFF
TGTGCCAGCAGGGTGCTTGACAAAAATGAGCAGTTCTTC
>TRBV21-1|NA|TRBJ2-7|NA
CASRFFGYEQYF
TGTGCCAGCAGGTTCTTTGGTTACGAGCAGTACTTC
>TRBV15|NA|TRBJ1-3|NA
CATHADSSDSLNF
TGTGCCACCCACGCGGACTCGAGTGACAGCCTCAATTTT
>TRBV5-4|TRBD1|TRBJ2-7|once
CASSSPGTGVYEQYF
TGTGCCAGCAGCAGCCCCGGGACAGGGGTCTACGAGCAGTACTTC
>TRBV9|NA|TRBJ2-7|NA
CASSVGGRGTYEQYF
TGTGCCAGCAGCGTAGGGGGGCGCGGAACCTACGAGCAGTACTTC
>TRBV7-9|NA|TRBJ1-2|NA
CASSFTLGGDGYTF
TGTGCCAGCAGCTTCACCCTTGGGGGAGACGGCTACACCTTC
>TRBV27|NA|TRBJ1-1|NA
CASTPRGVWTEAFF
TGTGCCAGCACCCCGAGGGGGGTTTGGACTGAAGCTTTCTTT
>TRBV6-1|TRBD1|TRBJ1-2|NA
CASSGHPGTGVTGGYTF
TGTGCCAGCAGTGGCCACCCAGGGACAGGGGTTACGGGTGGCTACACCTTC
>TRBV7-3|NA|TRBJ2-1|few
CASSLTRTNEQFF
TGTGCCAGCAGCTTAACGAGAACCAATGAGCAGTTCTTC
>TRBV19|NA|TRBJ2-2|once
CASTMVAGELFF
TGTGCCAGTACCATGGTCGCTGGGGAGCTGTTTTTT
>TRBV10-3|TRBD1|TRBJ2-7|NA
CAISEWTGVGEQYF
TGTGCCATCAGTGAGTGGACAGGGGTCGGCGAGCAGTACTTC
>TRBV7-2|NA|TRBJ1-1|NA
CASSPRWDNTEAFF
TGTGCCAGCAGCCCCCGTTGGGACAACACTGAAGCTTTCTTT
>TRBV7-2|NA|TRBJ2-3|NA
CASSLRTQFPDTQYF
TGTGCCAGCAGCTTAAGGACACAGTTCCCAGATACGCAGTATTTT
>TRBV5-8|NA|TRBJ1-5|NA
CASSPGGPSYSNQPQHF
TGTGCCAGCAGCCCCGGGGGGCCGAGTTATAGCAATCAGCCCCAGCATTTT
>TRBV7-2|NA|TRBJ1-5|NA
CASSLEGYSNQPQHF
TGTGCCAGCAGCCTAGAGGGGTATAGCAATCAGCCCCAGCATTTT
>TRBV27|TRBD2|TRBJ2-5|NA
CASGLAGVETQYF
TGTGCCAGCGGTCTAGCGGGAGTTGAGACCCAGTACTTC
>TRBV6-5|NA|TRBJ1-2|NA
CASREAGVYGYTF
TGTGCCAGCAGGGAGGCGGGGGTCTATGGCTACACCTTC
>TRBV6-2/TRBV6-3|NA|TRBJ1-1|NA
CASSQGQLQAFF
TGTGCCAGCAGTCAAGGACAGCTTCAAGCTTTCTTT
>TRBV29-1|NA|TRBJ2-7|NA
CSVEGDSYEQYF
TGCAGCGTTGAAGGAGACAGCTACGAGCAGTACTTC
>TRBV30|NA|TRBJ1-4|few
CAWSVGHWSKSYEKLFF
TGTGCCTGGAGTGTTGGACATTGGTCCAAATCATATGAAAAACTGTTTTTT
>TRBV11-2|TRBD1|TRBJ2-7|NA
CASSFQRDRDEQYF
TGTGCCAGCAGCTTCCAACGGGACAGGGACGAGCAGTACTTC
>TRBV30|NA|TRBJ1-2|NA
CAWSAGYGYTF
TGTGCCTGGAGTGCAGGGTATGGCTACACCTTC
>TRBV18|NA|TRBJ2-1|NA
CASSLGAGISYNEQFF
TGTGCCAGCTCACTCGGGGCAGGGATCTCCTACAATGAGCAGTTCTTC
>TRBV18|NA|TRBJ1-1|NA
CASSPGRAWNTEAFF
TGTGCCAGCTCACCAGGCAGGGCTTGGAACACTGAAGCTTTCTTT
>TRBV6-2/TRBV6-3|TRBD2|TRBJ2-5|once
CASSQGGRAGDGETQYF
TGTGCCAGCAGTCAGGGTGGTAGAGCGGGAGATGGAGAGACCCAGTACTTC
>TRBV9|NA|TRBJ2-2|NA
CASSQGGGWSTGELFF
TGTGCCAGCAGCCAAGGGGGAGGGTGGAGCACCGGGGAGCTGTTTTTT
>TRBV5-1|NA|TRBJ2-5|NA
CASSLNGPNQETQYF
TGCGCCAGCAGCTTGAACGGCCCAAACCAAGAGACCCAGTACTTC
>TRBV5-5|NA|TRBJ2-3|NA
CASSLAGTGEWGRTDTQYF
TGTGCCAGCAGCTTGGCCGGCACCGGGGAATGGGGTAGGACAGATACGCAGTATTTT
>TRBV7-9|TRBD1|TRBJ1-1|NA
CASSPRTGKNTEAFF
TGTGCCAGCAGCCCCCGGACAGGGAAGAACACTGAAGCTTTCTTT
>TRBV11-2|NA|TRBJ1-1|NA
CASSLGVGNTEAFF
TGTGCCAGCAGCTTAGGAGTAGGGAACACTGAAGCTTTCTTT
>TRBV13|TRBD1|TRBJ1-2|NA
CASSDGDSLYTF
TGTGCCAGCAGCGACGGGGACAGCCTCTACACCTTC
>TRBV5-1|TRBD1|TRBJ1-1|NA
CASSLTGGTTEAFF
TGCGCCAGCAGCTTGACAGGGGGCACCACTGAAGCTTTCTTT
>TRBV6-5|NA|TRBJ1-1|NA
CASSYREGLRTEAFF
TGTGCCAGCAGTTACCGAGAAGGGCTGAGGACTGAAGCTTTCTTT
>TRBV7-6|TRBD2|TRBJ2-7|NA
CASSVGGGVLEQYF
TGTGCCAGCAGCGTGGGTGGGGGGGTCCTGGAGCAGTACTTC
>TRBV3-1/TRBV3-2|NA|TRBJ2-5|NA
CASSSAVAGRGETQYF
TGTGCCAGCAGTTCCGCGGTGGCGGGACGCGGCGAGACCCAGTACTTC
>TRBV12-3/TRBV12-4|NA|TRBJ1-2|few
CASSLRQGRGYTF
TGTGCCAGCAGTTTACGCCAGGGACGTGGCTACACCTTC